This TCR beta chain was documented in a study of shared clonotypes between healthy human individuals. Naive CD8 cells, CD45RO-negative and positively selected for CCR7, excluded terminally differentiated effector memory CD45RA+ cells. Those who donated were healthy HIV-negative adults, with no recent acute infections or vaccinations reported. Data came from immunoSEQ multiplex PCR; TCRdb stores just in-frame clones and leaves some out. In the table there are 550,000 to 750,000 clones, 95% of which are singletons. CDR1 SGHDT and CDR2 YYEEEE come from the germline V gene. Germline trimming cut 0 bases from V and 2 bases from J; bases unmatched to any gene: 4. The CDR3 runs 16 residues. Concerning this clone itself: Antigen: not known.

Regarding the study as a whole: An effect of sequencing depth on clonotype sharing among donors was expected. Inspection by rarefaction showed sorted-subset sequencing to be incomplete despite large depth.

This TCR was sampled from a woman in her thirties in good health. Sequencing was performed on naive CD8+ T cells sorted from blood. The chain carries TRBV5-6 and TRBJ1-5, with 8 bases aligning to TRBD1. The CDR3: CASSLAGTGGNQPQHF. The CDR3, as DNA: TGTGCCAGCAGCTTGGCCGGGACAGGAGGCAATCAGCCCCAGCATTTT. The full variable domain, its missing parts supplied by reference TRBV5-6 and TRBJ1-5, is DAGVTQSPTHLIKTRGQQVTLRCSPKSGHDTVSWYQQALGQGPQFIFQYYEEEERQRGNFPDRFSGHQFPNYSSELNVNALLLGDSALYLCASSLAGTGGNQPQHFGDGTRLSIL.